This TCR beta chain was sequenced in a study of control samples from healthy donors and cancer patients. This clone has a single count. Sequence at one end of the junction differs from germline and may be a read error. Produced via immunoSEQ multiplex PCR; TCRdb's table is partial and in-frame only. The repertoire consists of about 120,000 clones, with about 83% occurring once and the leading ten covering about an eighth. Germline lookup yields CDR1 SNHLY and CDR2 FYNNEI. This CDR3 spans 14 amino acids. This clonotype originated in a man aged 25 to 40 in good health. V and J are TRBV2 and TRBJ1-5, with D possibly being TRBD1 (6 bases). The source material was blood. Written as DNA, the CDR3 is TGTGCCTGCAGACAGGAGTATAGCAATCAGCCCCAGCATTTT. The encoded protein is CACRQEYSNQPQHF.